The T cell receptor (beta chain) under discussion was sequenced for a study of T cells after posttransplantation cyclophosphamide (dated by TCRdb to 2016 to 2017). Regarding the complete study: Using TRB sequencing, the study followed how the T cell repertoire rebuilt after myeloablative bone marrow transplantation with posttransplantation cyclophosphamide given as GVHD prophylaxis. Because TRA and TRB clonality correlated tightly in fewer than ten samples, later TCR analyses were limited to TRB. In 3 patients, up to roughly 3 additional blood samples taken between 2 and 5.2 years after transplant also underwent TRB sequencing, as did pretransplant blood from a handful of patients. Public TRB sequences were checked against a database of over 3,600 sequences associated with responses to pathogens, tumor antigens, self-antigens and alloantigens. Blood from all 35 or so PTCy patients with 1-year posttransplant specimens was subjected to TRB sequencing. Antigen receptor sequencing covered samples from roughly 35 PTCy-treated patients and fewer than 20 of their related bone marrow donors.

What the study reported, not specific to this receptor: At 1-2 months, donor-recipient similarity was low but rose over the first year, and the later blood repertoires were often dominated by donor CD8+ memory clones. Across the approximately 42 patients, TRB clonality was highly associated with recipient CMV seropositivity and CMV reactivation, and diversity with PTCy was similar to that in the CNI/methotrexate controls. The TRB repertoires of T cells infiltrating skin or the GI tract showed only limited overlap with the TRB repertoires found in blood.

Worth noting for this clone: The clone's antigen remains unknown. Per-base qualities were not stored, and no clone one base away is much larger.

On the day of marrow donation, related bone marrow donors gave peripheral blood samples. Peripheral blood and bone marrow mononuclear cells were isolated by Ficoll-Hypaque density centrifugation and cryopreserved. TRB sequencing used genomic DNA with the immunoSEQ assay at survey resolution or the hsTCRB kit. The authors' pipeline ran thus. Initial read processing used immunoSEQ software, and repertoire analyses used the LymphoSeq R package. Clonality was calculated as 1 minus normalized Shannon entropy, and the Gini coefficient was also calculated for each TRB dataset. Phenotypes of unsorted samples were inferred by mapping TRB sequences from sorted subsets of the recipient or donor onto the same recipient's unsorted samples. TCRdb provides this immuneACCESS table in a form limited to in-frame rearrangements. Some clones are lacking; in checked studies, under half of them reflect an unresolved V gene, and why the rest are absent is not known. D and trimming come from the DNA, and the V and J calls and clone size come from that table. The sample contains 51,000 or so clones, approximately 94% of them found a single time. The top ten constitute approximately 2.8% of the sample.

Sequenced sample: PBMCs. The clonotype was recovered from a woman in her 30s in good health and a related stem cell transplant donor.

The sequenced DNA: TGTGCCTCAAAGGCGGGGGTTAATTCACCCCTCCACTTT. Translated, it gives CASKAGVNSPLHF. The sequence joins TRBV7-9 to TRBJ1-6; the D gene is perhaps TRBD1, on 5 matching bases. Its CDR3 holds 13 amino acids, cysteine through phenylalanine. Of the read, only the CDR3 DNA is kept; its 39 bases are in frame from base 1. V loses 11 bases, J loses 6 bases, and the germline ends lie 14 bases apart. As encoded in the germline V gene (reference sequence), CDR1 is SEHNR while CDR2 is FQNEAQ.